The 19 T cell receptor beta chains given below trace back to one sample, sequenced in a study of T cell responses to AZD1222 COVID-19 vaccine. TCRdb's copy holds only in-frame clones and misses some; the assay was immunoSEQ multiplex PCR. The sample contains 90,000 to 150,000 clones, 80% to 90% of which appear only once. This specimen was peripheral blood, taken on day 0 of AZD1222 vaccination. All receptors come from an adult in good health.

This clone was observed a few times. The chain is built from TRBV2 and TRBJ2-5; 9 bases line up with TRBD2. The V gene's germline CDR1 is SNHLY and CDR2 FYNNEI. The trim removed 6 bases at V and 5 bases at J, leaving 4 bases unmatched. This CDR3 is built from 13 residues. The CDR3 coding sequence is TGTGCCAGCAGGACGGGACTAGCTGAGACCCAGTACTTC. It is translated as CASRTGLAETQYF.

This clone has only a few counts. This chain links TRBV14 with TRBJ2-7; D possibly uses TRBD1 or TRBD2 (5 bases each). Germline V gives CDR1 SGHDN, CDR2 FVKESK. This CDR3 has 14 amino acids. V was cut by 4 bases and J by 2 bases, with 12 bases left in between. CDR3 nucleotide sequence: TGTGCCAGCAGCCCATGGGACCCTCCCTACGAGCAGTACTTC. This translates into CASSPWDPPYEQYF.

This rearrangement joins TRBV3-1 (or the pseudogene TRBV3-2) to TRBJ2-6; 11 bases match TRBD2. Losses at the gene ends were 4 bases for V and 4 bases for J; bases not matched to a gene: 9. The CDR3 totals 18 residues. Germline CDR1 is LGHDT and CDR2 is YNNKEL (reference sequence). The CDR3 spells CASSPAGTSGRGANVLTF. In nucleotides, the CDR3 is TGTGCCAGCAGCCCGGCCGGGACTAGCGGACGAGGGGCCAACGTCCTGACTTTC.

CDR3 coding DNA: TGTGCCAGTGGGGGAAGGGAGGGCAATCAGCCCCAGCATTTT. It is translated as CASGGREGNQPQHF. The chain carries TRBV7-8 and TRBJ1-5; TRBD1 is a possible D gene (5 bases). Germline V lookup: CDR1 SGHVS, CDR2 FQNEAQ. Trimming stripped 9 bases from V and 2 bases from J, with 14 bases between. The CDR3 runs to 14 residues.

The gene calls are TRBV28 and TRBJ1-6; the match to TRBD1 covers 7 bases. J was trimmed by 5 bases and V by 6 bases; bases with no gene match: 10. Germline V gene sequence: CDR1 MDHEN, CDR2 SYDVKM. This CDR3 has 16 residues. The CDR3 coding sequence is TGTGCCAGCAGCGCCGCCGCACAGGGGAATAATTCACCCCTCCACTTT. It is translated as CASSAAAQGNNSPLHF.

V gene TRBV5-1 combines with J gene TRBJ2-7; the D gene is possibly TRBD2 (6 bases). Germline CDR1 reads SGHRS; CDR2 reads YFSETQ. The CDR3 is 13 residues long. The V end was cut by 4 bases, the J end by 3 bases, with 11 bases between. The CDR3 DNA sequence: TGCGCCAGCAGCCGGGACTTGAACTACGAGCAGTACTTC. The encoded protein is CASSRDLNYEQYF.

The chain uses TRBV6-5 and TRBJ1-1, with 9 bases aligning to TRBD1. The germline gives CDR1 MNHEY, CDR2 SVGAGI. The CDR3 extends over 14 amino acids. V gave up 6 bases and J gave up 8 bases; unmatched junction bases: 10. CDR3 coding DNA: TGTGCCAGCAGGGCAGGGACAGGGTCGGGAGAAGCTTTCTTT. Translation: CASRAGTGSGEAFF.

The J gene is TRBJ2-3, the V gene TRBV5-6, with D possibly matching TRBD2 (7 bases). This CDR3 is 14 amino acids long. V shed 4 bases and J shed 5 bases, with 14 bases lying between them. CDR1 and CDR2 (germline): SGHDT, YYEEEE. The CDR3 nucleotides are TGTGCCAGCAGCCATGGGGGGGCGGGAGATACGCAGTATTTT. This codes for CASSHGGAGDTQYF.

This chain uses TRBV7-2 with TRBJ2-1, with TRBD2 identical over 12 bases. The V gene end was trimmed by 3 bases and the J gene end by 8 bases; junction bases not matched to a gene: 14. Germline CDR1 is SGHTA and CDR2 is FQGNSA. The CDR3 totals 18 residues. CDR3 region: CASSFDRGTSGPYDEQFF. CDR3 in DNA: TGTGCCAGCAGCTTCGACCGAGGGACTAGCGGGCCGTACGATGAGCAGTTCTTC. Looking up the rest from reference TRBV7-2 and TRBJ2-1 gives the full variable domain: GAGVSQSPSNKVTEKGKDVELRCDPISGHTALYWYRQSLGQGLEFLIYFQGNSAPDKSGLPSDRFSAERTGGSVSTLTIQRTQQEDSAVYLCASSFDRGTSGPYDEQFFGPGTRLTVL.

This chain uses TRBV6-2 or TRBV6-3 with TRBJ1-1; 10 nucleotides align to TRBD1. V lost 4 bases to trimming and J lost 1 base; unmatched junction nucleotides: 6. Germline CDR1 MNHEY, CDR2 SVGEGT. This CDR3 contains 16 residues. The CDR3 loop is CASSFSTGGTNTEAFF. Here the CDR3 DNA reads TGTGCCAGCAGTTTCTCGACAGGGGGCACGAACACTGAAGCTTTCTTT.

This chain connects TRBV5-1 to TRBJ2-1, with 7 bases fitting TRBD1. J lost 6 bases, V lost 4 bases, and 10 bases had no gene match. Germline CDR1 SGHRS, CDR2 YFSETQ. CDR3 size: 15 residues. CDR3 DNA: TGCGCCAGCAGCCCAAGGGACAGTAGGCCCAATGAGCAGTTCTTC. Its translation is CASSPRDSRPNEQFF.

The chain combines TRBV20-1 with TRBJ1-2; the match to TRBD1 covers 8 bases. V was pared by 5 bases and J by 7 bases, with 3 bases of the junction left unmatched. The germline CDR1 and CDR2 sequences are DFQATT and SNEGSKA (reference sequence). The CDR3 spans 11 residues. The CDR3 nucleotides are TGCAGTGCTTGGGACAGGTCTGGCTACACCTTC. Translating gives CSAWDRSGYTF.

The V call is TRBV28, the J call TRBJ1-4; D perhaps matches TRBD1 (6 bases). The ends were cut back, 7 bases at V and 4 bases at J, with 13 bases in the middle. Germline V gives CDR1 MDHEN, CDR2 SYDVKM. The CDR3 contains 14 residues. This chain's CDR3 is CASTPQGINEKLFF. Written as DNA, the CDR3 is TGTGCCAGCACCCCACAGGGCATTAATGAAAAACTGTTTTTT.

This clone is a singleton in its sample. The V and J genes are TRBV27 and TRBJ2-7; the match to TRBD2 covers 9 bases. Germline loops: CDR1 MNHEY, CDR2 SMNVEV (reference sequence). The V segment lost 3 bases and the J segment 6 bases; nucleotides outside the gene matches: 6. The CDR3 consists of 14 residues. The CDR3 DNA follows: TGTGCCAGCAGTTTGTTAGCGGGAGAAAGCGAGCAGTACTTC. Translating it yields CASSLLAGESEQYF.

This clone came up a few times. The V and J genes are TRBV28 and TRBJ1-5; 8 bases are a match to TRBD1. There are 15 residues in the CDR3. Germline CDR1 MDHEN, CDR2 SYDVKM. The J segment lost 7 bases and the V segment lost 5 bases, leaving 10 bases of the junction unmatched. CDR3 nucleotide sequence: TGTGCCAGCAGTCTCAGGACAGGGACGGGGCAGCCCCAGCATTTT. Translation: CASSLRTGTGQPQHF.

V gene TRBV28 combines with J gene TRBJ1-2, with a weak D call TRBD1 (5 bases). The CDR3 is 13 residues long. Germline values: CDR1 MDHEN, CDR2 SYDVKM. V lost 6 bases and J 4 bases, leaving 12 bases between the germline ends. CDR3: CASRRAGGYGYTF. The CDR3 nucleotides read TGTGCCAGCAGGAGGGCGGGGGGCTATGGCTACACCTTC.

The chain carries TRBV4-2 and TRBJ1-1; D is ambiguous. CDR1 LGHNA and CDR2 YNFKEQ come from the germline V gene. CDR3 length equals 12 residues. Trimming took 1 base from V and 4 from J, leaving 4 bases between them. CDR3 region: CASSQGTTEAFF. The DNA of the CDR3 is TGTGCCAGCAGCCAAGGGACCACTGAAGCTTTCTTT.

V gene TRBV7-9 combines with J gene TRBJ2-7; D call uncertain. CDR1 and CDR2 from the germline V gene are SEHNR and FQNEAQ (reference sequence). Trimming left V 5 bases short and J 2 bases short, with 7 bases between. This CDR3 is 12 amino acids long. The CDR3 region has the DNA TGTGCCAGCAGCATCGGACCCTACGAGCAGTACTTC. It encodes CASSIGPYEQYF. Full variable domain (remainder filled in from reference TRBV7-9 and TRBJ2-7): DTGVSQNPRHKITKRGQNVTFRCDPISEHNRLYWYRQTLGQGPEFLTYFQNEAQLEKSRLLSDRFSAERPKGSFSTLEIQRTEQGDSAMYLCASSIGPYEQYFGPGTRLTVT.

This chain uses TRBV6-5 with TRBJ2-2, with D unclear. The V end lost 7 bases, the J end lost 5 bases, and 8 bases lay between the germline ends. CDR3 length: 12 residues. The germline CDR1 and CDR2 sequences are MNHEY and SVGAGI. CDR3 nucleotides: TGTGCCAGCACCCCCGGGACCGGGGAGCTGTTTTTT. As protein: CASTPGTGELFF.